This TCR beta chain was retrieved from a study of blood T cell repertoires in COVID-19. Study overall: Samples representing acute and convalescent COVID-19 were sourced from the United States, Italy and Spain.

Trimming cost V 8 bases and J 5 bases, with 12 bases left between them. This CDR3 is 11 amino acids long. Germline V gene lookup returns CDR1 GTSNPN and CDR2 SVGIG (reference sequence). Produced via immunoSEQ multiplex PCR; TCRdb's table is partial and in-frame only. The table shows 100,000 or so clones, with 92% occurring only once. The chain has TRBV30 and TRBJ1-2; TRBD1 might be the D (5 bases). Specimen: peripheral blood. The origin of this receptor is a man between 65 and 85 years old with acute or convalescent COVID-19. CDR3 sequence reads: CAGHPLYGYTF. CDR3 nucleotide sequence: TGTGCCGGACACCCACTTTATGGCTACACCTTC.